The 23 T cell receptor beta chains given below trace back to one sample, sequenced in a study of T-cell reconstitution after alpha-beta-depleted transplantation in children. Preparation of the TCRbeta library used unique molecular identifiers. TCRdb processed the PCR reads anew with MiXCR; each CDR3 protein has one entry. This repertoire shows 300,000 to 400,000 distinct CDR3 sequences, less than 15% found once; its top ten account for 3.5% to 4.5%. The input for sequencing was PBMCs, taken from the stem cell graft. The receptors here all came from a human donor who donated a stem cell graft to a child with Fanconi anemia.

The table lists this clonotype with a few counts. The chain couples TRBV29-1 to TRBJ2-7; D uncertain. V lost 4 bases and J 3 bases, leaving 10 bases between the germline ends. CDR1 is SQVTM and CDR2 is ANQGSEA in the germline V gene. This CDR3 has 12 amino acids. CDR3: CSVVTVSYEQYF. The CDR3 nucleotides are TGCAGCGTTGTAACGGTAAGCTACGAGCAGTACTTC.

This clonotype is medium-sized within its sample. V and J are TRBV20-1 and TRBJ1-1; tentatively, D is TRBD1 (5 bases). The V end was cut by 2 bases, the J end by 4 bases, with 11 bases between. The CDR3 covers 13 residues. Looked up from germline, CDR1 is DFQATT and CDR2 is SNEGSKA (reference sequence). This CDR3 reads CSARLGEGTEAFF. The CDR3 DNA sequence: TGCAGTGCTAGACTAGGGGAGGGCACTGAAGCTTTCTTT.

This clonotype has ten or more counts. The chain recombines TRBV16 with TRBJ2-4; TRBD1 is a possible D gene (6 bases). Germline assignment: CDR1 KGHSY and CDR2 FQNENV. This CDR3 contains 14 residues. The V gene lost 2 bases and the J gene lost 4 bases, with 9 bases spanning the gap. In DNA, the CDR3 is TGTGCCAGCAGCCAACTTACAGGGAAAAACATTCAGTACTTC. Amino acids: CASSQLTGKNIQYF.

The table lists this clonotype with a few counts. The V and J genes are TRBV20-1 and TRBJ2-7, with D maybe TRBD2 (7 bases). Trimming took off 5 bases at V and 0 bases at J, with 17 bases between the two ends. The CDR3 has 15 residues. Germline CDR1 DFQATT, CDR2 SNEGSKA (reference sequence). The CDR3 loop reads CSAQRGGGASYEQYF. As DNA, the CDR3 is TGCAGTGCTCAAAGAGGGGGGGGGGCCTCCTACGAGCAGTACTTC.

This clonotype has a handful of counts. This chain connects TRBV7-8 to TRBJ2-5; TRBD2 might be the D (6 bases). Trimming pared 4 bases from V and 5 bases from J, leaving 14 bases between. From germline, CDR1 is SGHVS and CDR2 FQNEAQ. The CDR3 sequence is 14 residues long. The CDR3 DNA reads TGTGCCAGCAGCTCCCGGGAGCTAGCGGAGACCCAGTACTTC. It yields the protein CASSSRELAETQYF.

The chain employs TRBV29-1 and TRBJ2-5, with D unresolved. Per germline, CDR1 SQVTM and CDR2 ANQGSEA. The V and J ends lost 7 bases and 5 bases respectively, with 23 bases between them. This CDR3 is built from 15 residues. The CDR3 nucleotides are TGCAGCGCCCCGATAGGTCCAGGTGAATACGAGACCCAGTACTTC. It yields the protein CSAPIGPGEYETQYF. Complete variable domain (other parts from reference TRBV29-1 and TRBJ2-5): SAVISQKPSRDICQRGTSLTIQCQVDSQVTMMFWYRQQPGQSLTLIATANQGSEATYESGFVIDKFPISRPNLTFSTLTVSNMSPEDSSIYLCSAPIGPGEYETQYFGPGTRLLVL.

This clonotype has ten or more counts. This chain connects TRBV7-2 to TRBJ2-2, with D possibly TRBD2 on 5 matching bases. The length of the CDR3 is 14 residues. With 5 bases removed from V and 4 bases from J, the gap between germline ends came to 11 bases. Germline loops: CDR1 SGHTA, CDR2 FQGNSA. CDR3 residues: CASSAGPVTGELFF. CDR3 in DNA: TGTGCCAGCAGCGCGGGCCCGGTCACCGGGGAGCTGTTTTTT.

The table lists this clonotype with a few counts. This chain joins TRBV5-1 and TRBJ1-1; a possible D gene is TRBD1 (5 bases). The ends were cut back, 8 bases at V and 3 bases at J, with 26 bases in the middle. This CDR3 contains 17 residues. Germline CDR1 and CDR2: SGHRS and YFSETQ. CDR3 amino acids: CASSNRGAGPVDTEAFF. In nucleotides, the CDR3 is TGCGCCAGTTCAAACCGGGGCGCCGGACCGGTGGACACTGAAGCTTTCTTT.

The table lists this clonotype with a few counts. This chain links TRBV4-3 with TRBJ1-2, with TRBD1 as a possible D gene (6 bases). The length of the CDR3 is 15 residues. Trimming removed 4 bases from V and 7 bases from J, with 19 bases in between. Germline loops: CDR1 LGHNA, CDR2 YSLEER. CDR3 residues: CASSLLGTGSTGYTF. For the CDR3, the DNA is TGCGCCAGCAGCCTACTAGGAACAGGGTCTACTGGCTACACCTTC.

This clonotype has at least ten counts. This rearrangement joins TRBV20-1 to TRBJ1-5, with D maybe TRBD1 (5 bases). V was trimmed by 0 bases and J by 2 bases, leaving 11 bases between them. The germline V gene has CDR1 DFQATT and CDR2 SNEGSKA (reference sequence). The CDR3 runs to 15 residues. The CDR3: CSARDLAGRNQPQHF. The CDR3, as DNA: TGCAGTGCTAGAGATCTTGCGGGGCGCAATCAGCCCCAGCATTTT.

Only a few counts were recorded for this clonotype. This chain links TRBV30 with TRBJ2-5; D is ambiguous. Germline V gene data show CDR1 as GTSNPN and CDR2 as SVGIG (reference sequence). The V gene lost 1 base and the J gene lost 5 bases, with 14 bases spanning the gap. The CDR3 has 14 amino acids. Here the CDR3 reads CAWSGLTALETQYF. The CDR3 coding sequence is TGTGCCTGGAGTGGGCTGACGGCGTTGGAGACCCAGTACTTC.

There are a few counts of this clonotype. The V call is TRBV29-1, the J call TRBJ2-3, with D tentatively TRBD2 (6 bases). Germline-derived CDR1 and CDR2 are SQVTM and ANQGSEA. Trimming removed 1 base at V and 2 bases at J, with 13 bases between. This CDR3 is 15 amino acids long. Here the CDR3 reads CSVEGLAGPTDTQYF. The CDR3 DNA follows: TGCAGCGTTGAAGGGCTGGCGGGGCCCACAGATACGCAGTATTTT.

In its sample, this clonotype was seen a few times. This rearrangement joins TRBV7-2 to TRBJ2-7; 13 bases are a match to TRBD2. J gave up 1 base and V 3 bases, and 15 bases lay outside the gene matches. CDR1 is SGHTA and CDR2 is FQGNSA in the germline V gene. The CDR3 contains 20 residues. The CDR3, as DNA: TGTGCCAGCAGCTTTTATGCGGCCGGACTAGCGGGGGCCAAGTCCTACGAGCAGTACTTC. It translates to CASSFYAAGLAGAKSYEQYF.

The chain couples TRBV18 to TRBJ1-5, with TRBD1 matching 7 bases. V was clipped by 3 bases and J by 6 bases; unmatched bases: 11. CDR1 and CDR2 from the germline V gene are KGHSH and LQKENI. There are 16 residues in the CDR3. The CDR3 nucleotides read TGTGCCAGCTCACCGGGGGGACAGCGCTACAGTCAGCCCCAGCATTTT. It translates to CASSPGGQRYSQPQHF.

The rearrangement uses TRBV10-2 and TRBJ1-6; no firm D call. Germline V gene lookup returns CDR1 WSHSY and CDR2 SAAADI. The CDR3 has 13 amino acids. Between the trimmed V and J ends, which lost 9 bases and 13 bases, there was a span of 19 bases. CDR3 DNA sequence: TGCGCCAGTATTCTGGAGAAGGGCGGCCCCCTCCACTTT. As protein: CASILEKGGPLHF.

The chain combines TRBV7-8 with TRBJ2-6; weak D call: TRBD1 (5 bases). The CDR3 consists of 17 residues. Germline CDR1 SGHVS, CDR2 FQNEAQ. V gave up 1 base and J gave up 0 bases, with 10 bases separating them. CDR3 in DNA: TGTGCCAGCAGCTTAGAGGGGCTTGGCTCTGGGGCCAACGTCCTGACTTTC. Translating it yields CASSLEGLGSGANVLTF. The whole variable domain, remainder taken from reference TRBV7-8 and TRBJ2-6, is GAGVSQSPRYKVAKRGQDVALRCDPISGHVSLFWYQQALGQGPEFLTYFQNEAQLDKSGLPSDRFFAERPEGSVSTLKIQRTQQEDSAVYLCASSLEGLGSGANVLTFGAGSRLTVL.

This clonotype has only a few counts. This sequence joins TRBV7-2 and TRBJ2-7; D is possibly TRBD1 (5 bases). CDR3 size: 13 residues. Germline assignment: CDR1 SGHTA and CDR2 FQGNSA. V was trimmed by 3 bases and J by 3 bases, leaving 9 bases between them. The CDR3 nucleotides are TGTGCCAGCAGCTTTGACAGTTACTACGAGCAGTACGTC. Translation: CASSFDSYYEQYV.

In its sample, this clonotype was seen many times. This sequence joins TRBV10-3 and TRBJ1-2; 10 bases agree with TRBD1. J lost 5 bases, V lost 6 bases, and 9 bases had no gene match. The CDR3 is 15 amino acids. Germline V gene lookup returns CDR1 ENHRY and CDR2 SYGVKD. CDR3 amino acids: CAISRTSDRGYGYTF. Written as DNA, the CDR3 is TGTGCCATCAGCCGAACCTCGGACAGGGGGTATGGCTACACCTTC.

The sample holds a few counts of this clonotype. V usage is TRBV20-1 and J usage is TRBJ2-7; 9 bases line up with TRBD1. This CDR3 spans 14 amino acids. V lost 1 base, J lost 6 bases, and 7 bases stayed unmatched. Germline CDR1 and CDR2: DFQATT and SNEGSKA (reference sequence). The CDR3 is CSARGKGQGFEQYF. In DNA, the CDR3 is TGCAGTGCTAGAGGAAAGGGACAGGGTTTCGAGCAGTACTTC.

This chain connects TRBV11-3 to TRBJ2-3, with TRBD2 matching 8 bases. The V and J ends lost 5 bases and 3 bases, in that order; junction bases with no gene match: 4. Germline V gene data show CDR1 as SGHNT and CDR2 as YENEEA. This CDR3 comprises 14 residues. The chain's CDR3 is CASSPGGVTDTQYF. The CDR3 DNA sequence: TGTGCCAGCAGCCCGGGGGGGGTAACAGATACGCAGTATTTT.

This clonotype was observed at least ten times. The chain joins TRBV3-1 to TRBJ1-2, with a possible D match to TRBD1 (5 bases). The germline CDR1 and CDR2 sequences are LGHDT and YNNKEL (reference sequence). V was shortened by 3 bases and J by 0 bases, with 11 bases between the two germline ends. CDR3 size: 15 residues. CDR3 bases: TGTGCCAGCAGCCAGTGGGACTTCGCTAACTATGGCTACACCTTC. Translation gives CASSQWDFANYGYTF.

The V call is TRBV27, the J call TRBJ1-5; TRBD1 is a possible D gene (6 bases). The germline V gene encodes CDR1 MNHEY and CDR2 SMNVEV (reference sequence). Trimming left V 7 bases short and J 0 bases short, with 7 bases between. This CDR3 spans 13 amino acids. The CDR3 DNA reads TGTGCCAGCAAGGGGGATAGCAATCAGCCCCAGCATTTT. Amino acids: CASKGDSNQPQHF.

In this sample, this clonotype turned up a few times. The chain employs TRBV7-8 and TRBJ2-1, with D tentatively TRBD2 (5 bases). V lost 4 bases, J lost 6 bases, and 10 bases lay in between. Germline values: CDR1 SGHVS, CDR2 FQNEAQ. The CDR3 contains 13 residues. The CDR3 DNA reads TGTGCCAGCAGCTCCCACAGCGGCAATGAGCAGTTCTTC. It codes for CASSSHSGNEQFF.